Presented here are 17 T cell receptor beta chains from one specimen sequenced in a study of cytomegalovirus exposure and HLA in healthy donors. Amplification used 60 Vbeta primers and 13 Jbeta primers. Here immunoSEQ multiplex PCR was the method, and the copy in TCRdb shows in-frame clones only, minus some. Among roughly 120,000 clones listed, 60% to 85% were seen once. The sample comprised PBMCs. All receptors derive from a man in his fifties or sixties in good health and CMV-seronegative.

The chain has TRBV6-1 and TRBJ2-7; D might be TRBD1 (7 bases). CDR3 size: 14 residues. The V end was cut by 6 bases, the J end by 3 bases, with 15 bases between. Germline V gene lookup returns CDR1 MNHNS and CDR2 SASEGT. This CDR3 is CASSADRDFYEQYV. DNA for the CDR3: TGTGCCAGCAGCGCCGACAGGGACTTCTACGAGCAGTACGTC.

The chain carries TRBV11-2 and TRBJ2-3; 9 positions match TRBD2. The V segment lost 1 base and the J segment 2 bases; nucleotides outside the gene matches: 7. Germline CDR1 reads SGHAT; CDR2 reads FQNNGV. CDR3 length equals 17 residues. The CDR3 bases are TGTGCCAGCAGCTTAGGTTCCCGCGGGGGGGACACAGATACGCAGTATTTT. It translates to CASSLGSRGGDTDTQYF.

CDR3 sequence reads: CASSMGTGSGNQPQHF. DNA for the CDR3: TGTGCCAGTAGTATGGGTACAGGGTCGGGCAATCAGCCCCAGCATTTT. The V gene is TRBV19, the J gene TRBJ1-5, with D perhaps TRBD1 (6 bases). CDR1 LNHDA and CDR2 SQIVND come from the germline V gene (reference sequence). Trimming cost V 3 bases and J 2 bases, with 14 bases left between them. This CDR3 has 16 residues.

The gene calls are TRBV10-3 and TRBJ2-7; D may be TRBD2 (5 bases). Trimming cost V 10 bases and J 6 bases, with 16 bases left between them. The CDR3 is 12 residues long. The germline CDR1 and CDR2 sequences are ENHRY and SYGVKD. This chain's CDR3 is CAKRGFSVEQYV. The CDR3 DNA reads as TGTGCCAAACGCGGGTTTTCAGTCGAGCAGTACGTC.

The rearrangement joins TRBV4-1 to TRBJ1-1, with D unclear. Germline V gene lookup returns CDR1 MGHRA and CDR2 YSYEKL. V lost 2 bases and J lost 5, with 9 bases in between. The CDR3 sequence is 13 residues long. In nucleotides, the CDR3 is TGCGCCAGCAGCCAAACCGGGAGGACTGAAGCTTTCTTT. As protein: CASSQTGRTEAFF.

The chain couples TRBV30 to TRBJ2-7; 7 bases fit TRBD1. V gave up 3 bases and J gave up 2 bases; unmatched junction bases: 10. The germline CDR1 and CDR2 sequences are GTSNPN and SVGIG (reference sequence). CDR3 size: 15 residues. The CDR3 spells CAWRVLRDSPYEQYF. In DNA, the CDR3 is TGTGCCTGGAGGGTACTCCGGGACAGCCCCTACGAGCAGTACTTC.

The chain uses TRBV6-1 and TRBJ1-2, with TRBD1 identical over 7 bases. This CDR3 contains 13 residues. The ends lost 5 bases at V and 2 bases at J; junction bases unmatched: 2. Germline V gene sequence: CDR1 MNHNS, CDR2 SASEGT. The CDR3 here is CASSSTGNYGYTF. CDR3 DNA: TGTGCCAGCAGTTCGACAGGGAACTATGGCTACACCTTC.

The rearrangement links TRBV9 to TRBJ2-5; 7 bases match TRBD1. CDR3 size: 17 residues. J gave up 7 bases and V 7 bases, and 22 bases lay outside the gene matches. CDR1 SGDLS and CDR2 YYNGEE come from the germline V gene. This CDR3 is CASEGASQRTGRWTQYF. The DNA of the CDR3 is TGTGCCAGCGAGGGAGCTTCTCAAAGGACAGGCCGGTGGACCCAGTACTTC.

The V call is TRBV9, the J call TRBJ2-1; D might be TRBD1 (5 bases). Germline CDR1 reads SGDLS; CDR2 reads YYNGEE. This CDR3 is built from 12 residues. Trimming left V 4 bases short and J 6 bases short, with 8 bases between. The CDR3 DNA reads as TGTGCCAGCAGCTCCAGGGTCAATGAGCAGTTCTTC. Encoded protein: CASSSRVNEQFF.

As DNA, the CDR3 is TGTGCCAGCAGAGGGGGACAGAACACCGGGGAGCTGTTTTTT. Residues: CASRGGQNTGELFF. The V call is TRBV2, the J call TRBJ2-2; the D gene is possibly TRBD1 (6 bases). The CDR3 extends over 14 amino acids. Germline V gene data show CDR1 as SNHLY and CDR2 as FYNNEI. The V end was cut by 6 bases, the J end by 1 base, with 9 bases between.

The chain joins TRBV4-2 to TRBJ1-4; no clear D gene. Between the trimmed V and J ends, which lost 4 bases and 2 bases, there was a span of 17 bases. The germline V gene has CDR1 LGHNA and CDR2 YNFKEQ. The CDR3 loop spans 17 amino acids. CDR3 bases: TGTGCCAGCAGCCGATCTGCTCAACAGACCACTAATGAAAAACTGTTTTTT. Translated: CASSRSAQQTTNEKLFF.

The V and J genes are TRBV5-6 and TRBJ1-2; 8 bases map to TRBD1. The CDR3 length is 18 residues. V shed 4 bases and J 3 bases; nucleotides not matched to a gene: 17. Germline loops: CDR1 SGHDT, CDR2 YYEEEE. The DNA for the CDR3 is TGTGCCAGCAGCGCCGGCGCGGGGACAGGCGATTTCTACTATGGCTACACCTTC. It specifies CASSAGAGTGDFYYGYTF.

The CDR3 region is CSAHGTSGVFEQFF. CDR3 bases: TGCAGCGCCCACGGGACTAGCGGGGTCTTTGAGCAGTTCTTC. This chain connects TRBV29-1 to TRBJ2-1, with TRBD2 matching over 13 bases. J was trimmed by 9 bases and V by 7 bases; bases with no gene match: 9. The CDR3 sequence is 14 residues long. CDR1 SQVTM and CDR2 ANQGSEA come from the germline V gene.

This chain links TRBV9 with TRBJ1-2; perhaps TRBD1 as D (6 bases). The V gene lost 2 bases and the J gene lost 5 bases, with 13 bases spanning the gap. Germline V lookup: CDR1 SGDLS, CDR2 YYNGEE. This CDR3 comprises 14 residues. CDR3 amino acids: CASSVQAGVYGYTF. The DNA for the CDR3 is TGTGCCAGCAGCGTCCAGGCAGGGGTGTATGGCTACACCTTC.

The gene calls are TRBV18 and TRBJ2-7; the match to TRBD1 covers 8 bases. Germline lookup yields CDR1 KGHSH and CDR2 LQKENI. CDR3 length equals 14 residues. The junction had 5 bases not matched to a gene; V was cut back by 6 bases and J by 1 base. The CDR3 DNA reads as TGTGCCAGCTCCCAGGGGGCGAGTTCCTACGAGCAGTACGTC. It encodes CASSQGASSYEQYV.

The rearrangement uses TRBV15 and TRBJ1-3; 8 nucleotides agree with TRBD1. The CDR3 has 14 residues. The germline V gene has CDR1 LNHNV and CDR2 YYDKDF (reference sequence). V trimming: 3 bases; J trimming: 6 bases; junction bases outside the gene matches: 4. CDR3 protein: CATSRDRAENTIYF. CDR3 coding DNA: TGTGCCACCAGCAGGGACAGGGCGGAAAACACCATATATTTT.

J is TRBJ2-7 and V is TRBV2; maybe TRBD2 (6 bases). The CDR3 runs to 13 residues. Trimming shortened V by 6 bases and J by 5 bases, and 14 bases separated the two germline ends. Germline V gene data show CDR1 as SNHLY and CDR2 as FYNNEI. This chain's CDR3 is CASRVLAAHEQYV. As DNA, the CDR3 is TGTGCCAGCAGGGTACTAGCCGCCCACGAGCAGTACGTC.